This is a list of T cell receptor beta chains from one sample in a study of spatial heterogeneity in lung cancer. TCRdb independently ran MiXCR on the 5' RACE reads; one entry per CDR3 protein. Seen here are some 70,000 distinct CDR3 sequences, about 14% observed once, and the top ten hold 7.2%. The starting material was PBMCs, obtained at surgery. All receptors come from a male donor with early-stage non-small cell lung cancer. CDR3s include the opening cysteine and the closing phenylalanine or tryptophan. The D gene is left open where the match is weak. Clone size is not always given. Where it is, it says once, few, many or a class for expanded clones.

v_call	d_call	j_call	clone_size	cdr3_nt	cdr3_aa
TRBV18	.	TRBJ1-2	.	TGTGCCAGCTCACCATCCAGCTCCGTCCTTAACTATGGCTACACCTTC	CASSPSSSVLNYGYTF
TRBV28	.	TRBJ2-3	.	TGTGCCAGCAGTTTATCGCCTCCAGATACGCAGTATTTT	CASSLSPPDTQYF
TRBV24-1	.	TRBJ2-2	few	TGTGCCACCAGTGATTTGGGACACGGGGAGCTGTTTTTT	CATSDLGHGELFF
TRBV9	.	TRBJ2-4	.	TGTGCCAGCAGCGAGCAGCCCGCCAAAAACATTCAGTACTTC	CASSEQPAKNIQYF
TRBV6-5	TRBD2	TRBJ2-5	many	TGTGCCAGCAGTTCCCTCATAGCGGGATGGGACTTC	CASSSLIAGWDF
TRBV10-3	.	TRBJ1-1	many	TGTGCCACCCAGACAGGAGGGGACACTGAAGCTTTCTTT	CATQTGGDTEAFF
TRBV5-1	.	TRBJ2-1	few	TGCGCCAGCAGCTTGGCCCTAGGGGCCCTCGATGAGCAGTTCTTC	CASSLALGALDEQFF
TRBV15	TRBD2	TRBJ2-1	.	TGTGCCACCAGCACTTTAAGGACTAGCGGGTACAATGAGCAGTTCTTC	CATSTLRTSGYNEQFF
TRBV30	.	TRBJ1-2	.	TGTGCCTGGCAACTAGGGGACTATGGCTACACCTTC	CAWQLGDYGYTF
TRBV10-1	.	TRBJ2-5	many	TGCGCCAGCAGTGCGGGAGTCGGGGAGACCCAGTACTTC	CASSAGVGETQYF